Below, 9 T cell receptor beta chains from the same sample are listed, as sequenced in a study of cytomegalovirus exposure and HLA in healthy donors. PCR involved 60 Vbeta and 13 Jbeta primers. Only in-frame clones appear in the TCRdb table, and some are missing; sequencing was by immunoSEQ multiplex PCR. The sample records 130,000 or so clones, more than 60% being singletons. The sequenced sample consisted of PBMCs. Every receptor here comes from a male donor in good health and CMV-seronegative.

This sequence joins TRBV5-1 and TRBJ1-1, with D maybe TRBD1 (6 bases). V was trimmed by 4 bases and J by 0 bases, leaving 13 bases between them. The CDR3 extends over 15 amino acids. In germline, CDR1 is SGHRS, CDR2 YFSETQ. CDR3: CASSVDSPVNTEAFF. Written as DNA, the CDR3 is TGCGCCAGCAGCGTGGACAGTCCCGTGAACACTGAAGCTTTCTTT.

This clone appeared once. The chain joins TRBV5-1 to TRBJ2-2; no clear D. Germline V CDR1 and CDR2: SGHRS, YFSETQ. V was clipped by 6 bases and J by 0 bases, with 12 bases between them. The CDR3 is made up of 15 amino acids. The CDR3 nucleotides are TGCGCCAGCACCCTAGATGACGCGAACACCGGGGAGCTGTTTTTT. Translated: CASTLDDANTGELFF. The variable domain in full, completed from reference TRBV5-1 and TRBJ2-2, reads KAGVTQTPRYLIKTRGQQVTLSCSPISGHRSVSWYQQTPGQGLQFLFEYFSETQRNKGNFPGRFSGRQFSNSRSEMNVSTLELGDSALYLCASTLDDANTGELFFGEGSRLTVL.

This clone showed up just a few times. The V call is TRBV6-1, the J call TRBJ1-6, with 7 positions matching TRBD1. Germline V CDR1 and CDR2: MNHNS, SASEGT. Germline trimming cut 7 bases from V and 6 bases from J; bases unmatched to any gene: 9. This CDR3 region has 15 residues. CDR3 protein: CASILGQAGNSPLHF. CDR3 nucleotide sequence: TGTGCCAGCATCTTAGGACAGGCTGGTAATTCACCCCTCCACTTT.

The genes are TRBV2 and TRBJ1-6; TRBD1 aligns across 8 bases. Trimming took 6 bases from V and 2 from J; bases not matched to a gene: 6. The CDR3 runs to 16 residues. CDR1 and CDR2 from the germline V gene are SNHLY and FYNNEI. The CDR3 sequence is CASSSDRGAYNSPLHF. Here the CDR3 DNA reads TGTGCCAGCAGCTCTGACAGGGGCGCCTATAATTCACCCCTCCACTTT.

This chain joins TRBV6-5 and TRBJ1-2; D possibly corresponds to TRBD1 (6 bases). Looked up from germline, CDR1 is MNHEY and CDR2 is SVGAGI. Trimming took off 6 bases at V and 4 bases at J, with 18 bases between the two ends. This CDR3 contains 15 residues. The CDR3 sequence is CASSYLQGSFYGYTF. CDR3 bases: TGTGCCAGCAGCTATCTACAGGGTTCTTTCTATGGCTACACCTTC.

This clone was recorded a few times. The rearrangement links TRBV21-1 to TRBJ1-5. TRBV21-1 is a pseudogene. This CDR3 spans 14 amino acids. The CDR3 spells CASSKAWGGRPQHF. CDR3 sequence (DNA): TGTGCCAGCAGCAAAGCTTGGGGGGGCAGGCCCCAGCATTTT.

The J gene is TRBJ2-7, the V gene TRBV7-2; 9 bases fit TRBD1. V shed 4 bases, J shed 5 bases, and the junction held 9 bases outside the gene matches. Germline V lookup: CDR1 SGHTA, CDR2 FQGNSA. This CDR3 has 15 amino acids. CDR3 in amino acids: CASSSQGQGTNEQYF. CDR3 coding DNA: TGTGCCAGCAGCTCCCAGGGACAGGGAACCAACGAGCAGTACTTC.

V gene TRBV10-3 combines with J gene TRBJ1-2; D gene uncertain. The CDR3 covers 14 residues. V lost 2 bases and J lost 1, with 8 bases in between. Germline V gene sequence: CDR1 ENHRY, CDR2 SYGVKD. CDR3 bases: TGTGCCATCAGTGAGCTGGAGGTTAACTATGGCTACACCTTC. This translates into CAISELEVNYGYTF.

This clone was detected only a few times. V usage is TRBV5-1 and J usage is TRBJ2-1, with 7 positions matching TRBD1. V was pared by 1 base and J by 8 bases, with 6 bases of the junction left unmatched. This CDR3 comprises 14 residues. From germline, CDR1 is SGHRS and CDR2 YFSETQ. CDR3 loop: CASSLTGVRDEQFF. The CDR3 DNA reads as TGCGCCAGCAGCTTGACAGGGGTTCGGGATGAGCAGTTCTTC.